Sequencing of this T cell receptor (beta chain) was carried out in a study of blood T cell repertoires in COVID-19. TCRdb's table, derived via immunoSEQ multiplex PCR, lists solely in-frame clones and lacks some. Among more than 300,000 clones listed, 90% were seen once. The CDR3 loop spans 15 amino acids. Trimming took 0 bases from V and 5 from J; bases not matched to a gene: 6. From germline, CDR1 is SNHLY and CDR2 FYNNEI. This clone was seen a few times. The sample was PBMCs or T cells enriched from blood (not recorded which). The V call is TRBV2, the J call TRBJ2-5; 7 nucleotides agree with TRBD2. This TCR came from a woman in her thirties who had been exposed to COVID-19. The DNA of the CDR3 is TGTGCCAGCAGTGAAGCGCCGGGACTACAGGAGACCCAGTACTTC. It translates to CASSEAPGLQETQYF.